This T cell receptor (beta chain) was retrieved from a study of identical twins. The V end was cut by 9 bases, the J end by 0 bases, with 15 bases between. Germline V gives CDR1 MNHNS, CDR2 SASEGT. This CDR3 spans 15 amino acids. TCRdb independently ran MiXCR on the 5' RACE reads; one entry per CDR3 protein. Of hundreds of thousands of distinct CDR3 sequences detected, around 6% appear once; the ten largest clones hold about 2%. This clonotype was seen many times. As yet, its antigen is unknown. Study results and caveats: Invariant populations such as MAIT and iNKT cells could partly muddle zero-insertion analyses. The study drew conclusions from cross-sectional statistical analysis, not from following the same donors. Twins shared out-of-frame alpha sequences with excess low generation probability. While abundant cord blood beta clonotypes carried fewer insertions, memory repertoires showed no such pattern.

Sequenced material: naive T cells sorted from blood. The genes are TRBV6-1 and TRBJ1-3; D is unclear. The clonotype comes from a man aged 18 to 29 in good health. The CDR3 DNA reads TGTGCCAGACAAGTAGGGAAACACTCTGGAAACACCATATATTTT. This sequence encodes CARQVGKHSGNTIYF.